What follows are 26 T cell receptor beta chains derived from one specimen sequenced in a study of T cell changes during pregnancy in multiple sclerosis. The protocol was immunoSEQ multiplex PCR, while the TCRdb copy is restricted to in-frame clones and leaves out a portion. The sample consists of 45,000 to 60,000 clones, 91% of them appearing once. This material consisted of peripheral blood, taken after pregnancy. The receptors shown here come from a female donor in good health, enrolled as a control in a pregnancy study.

The chain combines TRBV28 with TRBJ1-2; no reliable D call. This CDR3 comprises 13 residues. The germline CDR1 and CDR2 sequences are MDHEN and SYDVKM. Deletions cut 3 bases from V and 4 bases from J, with 9 bases between. In nucleotides, the CDR3 is TGTGCCAGCAGTTTTGGAGGACCCTATGGCTACACCTTC. Translation gives CASSFGGPYGYTF.

The gene calls are TRBV7-9 and TRBJ1-2; D is undetermined. V was shortened by 5 bases and J by 2 bases, with 9 bases between the two germline ends. This CDR3 is 13 amino acids long. From germline, CDR1 is SEHNR and CDR2 FQNEAQ (reference sequence). Here the CDR3 reads CASSRTENYGYTF. In DNA, the CDR3 is TGTGCCAGCAGCCGTACAGAAAACTATGGCTACACCTTC.

The chain uses TRBV21-1 and TRBJ1-4; TRBD1, as called in the table, went unchecked against the DNA. TRBV21-1 is given as a pseudogene. CDR3 size: 17 residues. The CDR3 loop reads CASSIPGHPDLDEKLFF. The CDR3 region has the DNA TGTGCCAGCAGCATACCGGGACACCCAGATTTGGATGAAAAACTGTTTTTT.

The chain joins TRBV19 to TRBJ1-5, with 10 bases aligning to TRBD1. The germline V gene encodes CDR1 LNHDA and CDR2 SQIVND (reference sequence). This CDR3 spans 17 amino acids. V was pared by 4 bases and J by 7 bases, with 13 bases of the junction left unmatched. The CDR3 coding sequence is TGTGCCAGTAGTAGAAAGGGGTATAGGACAGGGGGACAGCCCCAGCATTTT. It is translated as CASSRKGYRTGGQPQHF.

This clone was observed once. J is TRBJ2-1 and V is TRBV6-5, with 8 bases that match TRBD2. With V trimmed by 6 bases and J by 4 bases, 5 bases remained unmatched. Germline CDR1 MNHEY, CDR2 SVGAGI. There are 14 residues in the CDR3. The CDR3 protein is CASRAGGPYNEQFF. The CDR3, as DNA: TGTGCCAGCAGGGCGGGGGGACCTTACAATGAGCAGTTCTTC.

The gene calls are TRBV9 and TRBJ1-2, with 8 bases identical to TRBD1. Germline lookup yields CDR1 SGDLS and CDR2 YYNGEE. Germline trimming cut 1 base from V and 8 bases from J; bases unmatched to any gene: 16. This CDR3 contains 17 residues. The CDR3 bases are TGTGCCAGCAGCGTATCCCCTTGGACAGGGACCTTACCCGGCTACACCTTC. Translation gives CASSVSPWTGTLPGYTF.

The chain uses TRBV12-5 and TRBJ1-3, with D unclear. Germline-derived CDR1 and CDR2 are LGHNT and FRNRAP. Trimming stripped 0 bases from V and 1 base from J, with 10 bases between. The length of the CDR3 is 16 residues. The CDR3 nucleotides are TGTGCTAGTGGTTTGGTACAGTCCCTGTCTGGAAACACCATATATTTT. Translation: CASGLVQSLSGNTIYF.

V usage is TRBV5-5 and J usage is TRBJ2-7; 9 bases fit TRBD1. The germline V gene has CDR1 SGHKS and CDR2 YYEKEE (reference sequence). V dropped 0 bases and J dropped 0; count of bases not matched to a gene: 4. This CDR3 has 16 residues. The CDR3 DNA reads as TGTGCCAGCAGCTTGGCCGGGACAGGGACCTCCTACGAGCAGTACTTC. Translating gives CASSLAGTGTSYEQYF.

The chain carries TRBV5-1 and TRBJ1-1, with D unclear. The ends were cut back, 0 bases at V and 0 bases at J, with 12 bases in the middle. The CDR3 spans 16 residues. Germline assignment: CDR1 SGHRS and CDR2 YFSETQ. As DNA, the CDR3 is TGCGCCAGCAGCTTGGGTAGCGAGCTTTTGAACACTGAAGCTTTCTTT. It yields the protein CASSLGSELLNTEAFF.

The rearrangement uses TRBV6-1 and TRBJ2-7; D not resolved. The V and J ends lost 2 bases and 1 base respectively, with 6 bases between them. The CDR3 has 13 amino acids. The germline CDR1 and CDR2 sequences are MNHNS and SASEGT. The DNA of the CDR3 is TGTGCCAGCAGTGAACAGGCATCCTACGAGCAGTACTTC. It encodes CASSEQASYEQYF.

The rearrangement links TRBV19 to TRBJ2-7, with 7 bases aligning to TRBD2. The CDR3 has 15 amino acids. Germline CDR1 reads LNHDA; CDR2 reads SQIVND (reference sequence). J was trimmed by 3 bases and V by 10 bases; bases with no gene match: 15. DNA for the CDR3: TGTGCCACTAAGGCCTCCTTCCGGGGGGTCTACGAGCAGTACTTC. It translates to CATKASFRGVYEQYF.

This chain links TRBV5-1 with TRBJ2-3; the match to TRBD2 covers 8 bases. The CDR3 has 14 amino acids. Trimming at V came to 2 bases and at J to 9 bases, leaving 8 bases not matched to a gene. CDR1 and CDR2 (germline): SGHRS, YFSETQ. CDR3 bases: TGCGCCAGCAGCTTCCGGGGGGGGCAAGGGACGCAGTATTTT. It is translated as CASSFRGGQGTQYF.

The chain joins TRBV18 to TRBJ1-4; no definite D call. In germline, CDR1 is KGHSH, CDR2 LQKENI. The CDR3 has 12 residues. Trimming removed 6 bases at V and 11 bases at J, with 13 bases between. The DNA for the CDR3 is TGTGCCAGCTCCCCCTTGAGCGGGAAACTGTTTTTT. Translated: CASSPLSGKLFF.

This chain connects TRBV27 to TRBJ2-1; TRBD1 might be the D (7 bases). The CDR3 length is 14 residues. Germline CDR1 MNHEY, CDR2 SMNVEV (reference sequence). Deletions cut 7 bases from V and 4 bases from J, with 14 bases between. The CDR3 protein is CASMSQGGYNEQFF. In DNA form, the CDR3 reads TGTGCCAGCATGTCGCAGGGGGGATACAATGAGCAGTTCTTC.

The chain recombines TRBV15 with TRBJ1-2; D possibly corresponds to TRBD1 (6 bases). Per the germline V gene, CDR1 is LNHNV and CDR2 is YYDKDF (reference sequence). V was cut by 5 bases and J by 4 bases, with 14 bases left in between. The CDR3 length is 14 residues. The CDR3 DNA reads TGTGCCACCAGCGTTAGACAGGCGGTCTATGGCTACACCTTC. Its protein is CATSVRQAVYGYTF.

This chain links TRBV4-1 with TRBJ1-1; D not certain. Germline V CDR1 and CDR2: MGHRA, YSYEKL. The CDR3 loop spans 14 amino acids. Trimming pared 4 bases from V and 4 bases from J, leaving 13 bases between. CDR3 coding DNA: TGCGCCAGCAGCCTAGGTGAGGTGGGCACTGAAGCTTTCTTT. Its translation: CASSLGEVGTEAFF.

This chain uses TRBV5-1 with TRBJ1-1; D gene ambiguous. Germline V gene sequence: CDR1 SGHRS, CDR2 YFSETQ. The ends were cut back, 0 bases at V and 4 bases at J, with 16 bases in the middle. This CDR3 spans 16 amino acids. CDR3 bases: TGCGCCAGCAGCTTGGGGAATGAGGGATGGGGCACTGAAGCTTTCTTT. It specifies CASSLGNEGWGTEAFF.

This clone was seen only once. This chain joins TRBV10-3 and TRBJ2-3; 13 positions match TRBD2. The CDR3 has 15 residues. V trimming: 5 bases; J trimming: 6 bases; junction bases outside the gene matches: 5. Germline CDR1 ENHRY, CDR2 SYGVKD. CDR3 sequence: CAISRTSGSGDTQYF. Here the CDR3 DNA reads TGTGCCATCAGTAGGACTAGCGGGAGTGGGGATACGCAGTATTTT.

V is TRBV9 and J is TRBJ2-7; 9 bases align to TRBD1. J lost 6 bases, V lost 3 bases, and 7 bases had no gene match. The CDR3 has 14 residues. Per the germline V gene, CDR1 is SGDLS and CDR2 is YYNGEE. CDR3 loop: CASSAGTGNPEQYF. The DNA for the CDR3 is TGTGCCAGCAGCGCCGGGACAGGGAACCCCGAGCAGTACTTC. The entire variable domain, with the rest obtained from reference TRBV9 and TRBJ2-7, is as follows: DSGVTQTPKHLITATGQRVTLRCSPRSGDLSVYWYQQSLDQGLQFLIQYYNGEERAKGNILERFSAQQFPDLHSELNLSSLELGDSALYFCASSAGTGNPEQYFGPGTRLTVT.

This chain connects TRBV7-9 to TRBJ1-6, with a possible D match to TRBD1 (6 bases). CDR3 length equals 14 residues. V was pared by 6 bases and J by 5 bases, with 11 bases between. CDR1 is SEHNR, CDR2 FQNEAQ, per germline (reference sequence). The CDR3 bases are TGTGCCAGCAGGATCGACAGGAATAATTCACCCCTCCACTTT. Encoded protein: CASRIDRNNSPLHF.

The chain couples TRBV5-1 to TRBJ2-7, with 10 nucleotides matching TRBD2. The CDR3 has 15 residues. After removal of 6 bases from V and 4 bases from J, the junction contained 10 bases not matched to a gene. The germline V gene encodes CDR1 SGHRS and CDR2 YFSETQ. The CDR3 coding sequence is TGCGCCAGCACCCAGCGGGGGGGGAACGAATACGAGCAGTACTTC. This sequence encodes CASTQRGGNEYEQYF. Variable domain in full (rest from reference TRBV5-1 and TRBJ2-7): KAGVTQTPRYLIKTRGQQVTLSCSPISGHRSVSWYQQTPGQGLQFLFEYFSETQRNKGNFPGRFSGRQFSNSRSEMNVSTLELGDSALYLCASTQRGGNEYEQYFGPGTRLTVT.

The rearrangement links TRBV19 to TRBJ1-5; possibly TRBD1 for D (5 bases). The germline V and J ends were trimmed by 7 bases and 3 bases, with 16 bases remaining between them. The V gene's germline CDR1 is LNHDA and CDR2 SQIVND (reference sequence). The CDR3 is 15 amino acids. In nucleotides, the CDR3 is TGTGCCAGTAATAGGGGCGTGTTTACCAATCAGCCCCAGCATTTT. Residues: CASNRGVFTNQPQHF. Full variable domain (remainder filled in from reference TRBV19 and TRBJ1-5): DGGITQSPKYLFRKEGQNVTLSCEQNLNHDAMYWYRQDPGQGLRLIYYSQIVNDFQKGDIAEGYSVSREKKESFPLTVTSAQKNPTAFYLCASNRGVFTNQPQHFGDGTRLSIL.

V usage is TRBV5-4 and J usage is TRBJ2-2; D is undetermined. CDR3 length: 14 amino acids. V dropped 2 bases and J dropped 1 base, with 6 bases sitting between them. Germline CDR1 and CDR2: SGHNT and YYREEE (reference sequence). Here the CDR3 reads CASSLEQNTGELFF. In DNA form, the CDR3 reads TGTGCCAGCAGCTTAGAACAGAACACCGGGGAGCTGTTTTTT.

The chain couples TRBV5-1 to TRBJ1-1, with a possible D match to TRBD1 (6 bases). Trimming removed 4 bases from V and 6 bases from J, with 25 bases in between. The germline CDR1 and CDR2 sequences are SGHRS and YFSETQ. This CDR3 is built from 17 residues. CDR3 DNA: TGCGCCAGCAGCCTACCGGGGGGCCCGGTCGCGGGAGCTGAAGCTTTCTTT. This codes for CASSLPGGPVAGAEAFF.

The chain uses TRBV6-6 and TRBJ1-1, with a tentative D call TRBD1 (6 bases). V was cut by 4 bases and J by 2 bases, with 11 bases left in between. The CDR3 totals 14 residues. Germline V gene data show CDR1 as MNHNY and CDR2 as SVGAGI (reference sequence). In DNA form, the CDR3 reads TGTGCCAGCAGTTTAACAGGGACCAACACTGAAGCTTTCTTT. Translation gives CASSLTGTNTEAFF.

This sequence joins TRBV6-1 and TRBJ2-3, with TRBD2 identical over 7 bases. V was clipped by 10 bases and J by 4 bases; unmatched bases: 14. The germline V gene has CDR1 MNHNS and CDR2 SASEGT. The length of the CDR3 is 15 residues. The CDR3 nucleotides are TGTGCCACGAACTGGGAGGGGCCCGCAGCAGATACGCAGTATTTT. Translating gives CATNWEGPAADTQYF.